The source of this T cell receptor (beta chain) is a study of patients and donors after allogeneic stem cell transplantation. TCRdb fed the RT-PCR reads into MiXCR, producing one record per CDR3 protein. The table includes about 150,000 distinct CDR3 sequences, approximately 35% detected once. The V end lost 6 bases, the J end lost 0 bases, and 9 bases lay between the germline ends. The CDR3 covers 14 residues. Germline V CDR1 and CDR2: KGHDR, SFDVKD. The V call is TRBV24-1, the J call TRBJ2-3, with a tentative D call TRBD2 (6 bases). Sequenced material: blood, either unsorted or a sorted T cell fraction (not recorded which). The TCR was taken from a human donor who was either an allogeneic HSCT recipient or a stem cell or donor lymphocyte infusion donor (not recorded which). It is not recorded whose cells these are; they may come from a transplant donor. The CDR3 loop reads CATSFRGSTDTQYF. The DNA of the CDR3 is TGTGCCACCAGTTTCCGGGGGAGCACAGATACGCAGTATTTT.